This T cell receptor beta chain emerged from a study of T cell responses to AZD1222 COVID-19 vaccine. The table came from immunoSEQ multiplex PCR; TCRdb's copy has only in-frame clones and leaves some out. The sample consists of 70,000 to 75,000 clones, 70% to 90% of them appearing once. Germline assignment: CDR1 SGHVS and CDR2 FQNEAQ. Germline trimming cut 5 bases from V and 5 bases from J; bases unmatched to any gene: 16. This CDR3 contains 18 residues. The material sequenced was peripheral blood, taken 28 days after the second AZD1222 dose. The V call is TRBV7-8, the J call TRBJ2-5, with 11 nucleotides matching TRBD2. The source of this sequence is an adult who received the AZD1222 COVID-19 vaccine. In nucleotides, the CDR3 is TGTGCCAGCAGCCATAATAGGGTGGTAGCGGGAGGGGGGGAGACCCAGTACTTC. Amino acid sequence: CASSHNRVVAGGGETQYF.